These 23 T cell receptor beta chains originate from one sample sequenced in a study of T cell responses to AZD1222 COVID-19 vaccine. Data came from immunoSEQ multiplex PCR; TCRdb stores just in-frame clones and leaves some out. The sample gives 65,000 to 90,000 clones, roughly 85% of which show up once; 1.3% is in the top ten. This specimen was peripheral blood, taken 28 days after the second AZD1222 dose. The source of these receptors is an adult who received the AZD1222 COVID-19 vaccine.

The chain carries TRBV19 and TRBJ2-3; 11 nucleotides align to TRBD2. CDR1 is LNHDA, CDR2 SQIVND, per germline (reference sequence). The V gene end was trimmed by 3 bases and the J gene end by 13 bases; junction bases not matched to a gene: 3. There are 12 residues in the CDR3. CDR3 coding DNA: TGTGCCAGTAGTATTGTTAGCGGGAGGGAGTATTTT. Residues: CASSIVSGREYF.

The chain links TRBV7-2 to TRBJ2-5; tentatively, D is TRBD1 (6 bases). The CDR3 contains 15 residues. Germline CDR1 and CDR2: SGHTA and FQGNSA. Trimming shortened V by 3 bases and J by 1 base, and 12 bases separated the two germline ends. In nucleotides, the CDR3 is TGTGCCAGCAGCTTCAGGGGCAATTCCCAAGAGACCCAGTACTTC. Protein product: CASSFRGNSQETQYF.

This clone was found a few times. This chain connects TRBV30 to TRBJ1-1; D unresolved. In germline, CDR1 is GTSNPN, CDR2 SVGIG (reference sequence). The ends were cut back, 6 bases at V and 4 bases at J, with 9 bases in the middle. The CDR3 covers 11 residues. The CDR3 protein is CACRAGTEAFF. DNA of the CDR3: TGTGCCTGCAGAGCTGGCACTGAAGCTTTCTTT. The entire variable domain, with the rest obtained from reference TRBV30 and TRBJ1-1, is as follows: SQTIHQWPATLVQPVGSPLSLECTVEGTSNPNLYWYRQAAGRGLQLLFYSVGIGQISSEVPQNLSASRPQDRQFILSSKKLLLSDSGFYLCACRAGTEAFFGQGTRLTVV.

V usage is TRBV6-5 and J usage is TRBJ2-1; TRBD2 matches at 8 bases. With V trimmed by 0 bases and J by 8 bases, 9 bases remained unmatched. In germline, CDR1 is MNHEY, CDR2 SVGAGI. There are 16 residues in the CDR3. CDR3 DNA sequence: TGTGCCAGCAGTTACTCGGGGCCAGCGGGAGAACATGAGCAGTTCTTC. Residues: CASSYSGPAGEHEQFF.

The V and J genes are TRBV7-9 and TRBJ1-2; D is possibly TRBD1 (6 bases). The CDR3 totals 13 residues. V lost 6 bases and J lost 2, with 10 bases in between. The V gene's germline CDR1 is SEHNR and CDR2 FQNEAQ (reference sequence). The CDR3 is CASRGTGNYGYTF. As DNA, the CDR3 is TGTGCCAGCAGGGGAACAGGGAACTATGGCTACACCTTC. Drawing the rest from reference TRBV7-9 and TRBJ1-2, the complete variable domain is DTGVSQNPRHKITKRGQNVTFRCDPISEHNRLYWYRQTLGQGPEFLTYFQNEAQLEKSRLLSDRFSAERPKGSFSTLEIQRTEQGDSAMYLCASRGTGNYGYTFGSGTRLTVV.

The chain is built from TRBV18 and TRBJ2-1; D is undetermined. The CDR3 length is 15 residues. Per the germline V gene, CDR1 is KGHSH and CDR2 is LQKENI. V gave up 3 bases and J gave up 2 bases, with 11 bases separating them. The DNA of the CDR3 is TGTGCCAGCTCACCGGCGGCGGTCCCCTACAATGAGCAGTTCTTC. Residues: CASSPAAVPYNEQFF.

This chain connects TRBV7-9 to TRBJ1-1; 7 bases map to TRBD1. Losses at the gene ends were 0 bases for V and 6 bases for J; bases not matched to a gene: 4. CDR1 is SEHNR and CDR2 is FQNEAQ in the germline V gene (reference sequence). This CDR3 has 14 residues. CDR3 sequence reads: CASSLATGVAEAFF. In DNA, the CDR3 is TGTGCCAGCAGCTTAGCCACAGGGGTGGCTGAAGCTTTCTTT.

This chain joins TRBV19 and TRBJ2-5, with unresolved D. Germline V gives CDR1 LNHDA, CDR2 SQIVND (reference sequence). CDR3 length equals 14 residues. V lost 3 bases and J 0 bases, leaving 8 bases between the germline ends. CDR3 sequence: CASSISGNQETQYF. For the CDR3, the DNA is TGTGCCAGTAGTATTTCGGGCAACCAAGAGACCCAGTACTTC.

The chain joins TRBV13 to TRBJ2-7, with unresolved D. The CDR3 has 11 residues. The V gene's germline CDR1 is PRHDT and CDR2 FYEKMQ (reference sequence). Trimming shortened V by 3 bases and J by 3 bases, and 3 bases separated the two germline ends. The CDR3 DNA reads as TGTGCCAGCAGCTTCCGCTACGAGCAGTACTTC. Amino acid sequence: CASSFRYEQYF.

CDR3 protein: CASSLAEETQYF. The CDR3 DNA sequence: TGTGCCAGCAGCTTGGCCGAAGAGACCCAGTACTTC. The rearrangement links TRBV5-4 to TRBJ2-5; unclear D gene. V was trimmed by 0 bases and J by 3 bases, leaving 3 bases between them. The CDR3 is 12 residues long. The germline CDR1 and CDR2 sequences are SGHNT and YYREEE (reference sequence). Full variable domain (missing parts from reference TRBV5-4 and TRBJ2-5): ETGVTQSPTHLIKTRGQQVTLRCSSQSGHNTVSWYQQALGQGPQFIFQYYREEENGRGNFPPRFSGLQFPNYSSELNVNALELDDSALYLCASSLAEETQYFGPGTRLLVL.

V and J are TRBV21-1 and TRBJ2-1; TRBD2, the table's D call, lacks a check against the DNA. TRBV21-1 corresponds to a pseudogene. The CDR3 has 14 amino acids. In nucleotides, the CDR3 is TGTGCCAGCAGCAACACTAGCGGGAGCTATGAGCAGTTCTTC. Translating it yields CASSNTSGSYEQFF.

The DNA for the CDR3 is TGTGCCAGCAGCGTAGGGGGCAGCTCCTACGAGCAGTACTTC. Translated, it gives CASSVGGSSYEQYF. V usage is TRBV9 and J usage is TRBJ2-7; a weak D match, TRBD1 (5 bases). The V and J ends lost 0 bases and 0 bases respectively, with 7 bases between them. Per the germline V gene, CDR1 is SGDLS and CDR2 is YYNGEE. The CDR3 spans 14 residues.

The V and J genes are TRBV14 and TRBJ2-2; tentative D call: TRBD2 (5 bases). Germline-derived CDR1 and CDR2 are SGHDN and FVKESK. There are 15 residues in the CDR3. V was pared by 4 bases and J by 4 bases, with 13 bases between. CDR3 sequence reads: CASSRLLDPTGELFF. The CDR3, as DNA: TGTGCCAGCAGCCGTCTACTAGACCCCACCGGGGAGCTGTTTTTT.

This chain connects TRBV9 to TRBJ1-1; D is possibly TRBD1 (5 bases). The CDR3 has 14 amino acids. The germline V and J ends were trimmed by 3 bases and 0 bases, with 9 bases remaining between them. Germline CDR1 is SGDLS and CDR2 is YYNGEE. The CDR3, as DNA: TGTGCCAGCAGCGCCCTGACAGTGAACACTGAAGCTTTCTTT. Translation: CASSALTVNTEAFF. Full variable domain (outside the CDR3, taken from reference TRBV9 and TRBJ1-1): DSGVTQTPKHLITATGQRVTLRCSPRSGDLSVYWYQQSLDQGLQFLIQYYNGEERAKGNILERFSAQQFPDLHSELNLSSLELGDSALYFCASSALTVNTEAFFGQGTRLTVV.

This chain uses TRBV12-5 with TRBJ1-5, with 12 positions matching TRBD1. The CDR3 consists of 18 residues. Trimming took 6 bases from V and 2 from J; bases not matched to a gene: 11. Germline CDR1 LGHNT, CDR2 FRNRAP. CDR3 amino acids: CASGSGTGGSPGNQPQHF. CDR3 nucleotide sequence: TGTGCTAGTGGCTCCGGGACAGGGGGCTCTCCGGGCAATCAGCCCCAGCATTTT. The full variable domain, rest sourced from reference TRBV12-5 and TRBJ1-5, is DARVTQTPRHKVTEMGQEVTMRCQPILGHNTVFWYRQTMMQGLELLAYFRNRAPLDDSGMPKDRFSAEMPDATLATLKIQPSEPRDSAVYFCASGSGTGGSPGNQPQHFGDGTRLSIL.

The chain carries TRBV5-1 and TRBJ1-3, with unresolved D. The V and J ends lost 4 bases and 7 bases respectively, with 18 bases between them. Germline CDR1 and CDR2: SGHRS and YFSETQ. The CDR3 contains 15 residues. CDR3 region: CASSPKTGFSNTIYF. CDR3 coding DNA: TGCGCCAGCAGCCCTAAAACGGGATTCTCGAACACCATATATTTT.

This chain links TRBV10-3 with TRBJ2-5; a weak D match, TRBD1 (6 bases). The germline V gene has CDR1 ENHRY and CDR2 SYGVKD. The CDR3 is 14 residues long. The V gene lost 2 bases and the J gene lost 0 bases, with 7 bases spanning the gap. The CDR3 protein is CAISEGQNQETQYF. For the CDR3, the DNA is TGTGCCATCAGTGAGGGACAGAACCAAGAGACCCAGTACTTC.

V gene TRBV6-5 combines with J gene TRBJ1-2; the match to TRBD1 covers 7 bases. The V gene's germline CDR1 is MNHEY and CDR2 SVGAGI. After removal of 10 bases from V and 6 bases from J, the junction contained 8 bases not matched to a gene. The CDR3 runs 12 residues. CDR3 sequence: CATATGSNGYTF. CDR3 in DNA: TGTGCCACCGCGACAGGGAGCAATGGCTACACCTTC.

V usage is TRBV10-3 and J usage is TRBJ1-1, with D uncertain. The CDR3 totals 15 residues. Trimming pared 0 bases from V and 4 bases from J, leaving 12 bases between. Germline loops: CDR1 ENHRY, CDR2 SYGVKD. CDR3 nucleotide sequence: TGTGCCATCAGTGAGTCATCAGTAAGCACCACTGAAGCTTTCTTT. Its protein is CAISESSVSTTEAFF.

CDR3 nucleotides: TGTGCCAGCAGCTTAGCAGGACAGGCGGGCTCTGGGGCCAACGTCCTGACTTTC. This gives the protein CASSLAGQAGSGANVLTF. The genes are TRBV7-9 and TRBJ2-6; TRBD1 agrees at 7 bases. Germline loops: CDR1 SEHNR, CDR2 FQNEAQ (reference sequence). The ends lost 0 bases at V and 0 bases at J; junction bases unmatched: 5. This CDR3 region has 18 residues.

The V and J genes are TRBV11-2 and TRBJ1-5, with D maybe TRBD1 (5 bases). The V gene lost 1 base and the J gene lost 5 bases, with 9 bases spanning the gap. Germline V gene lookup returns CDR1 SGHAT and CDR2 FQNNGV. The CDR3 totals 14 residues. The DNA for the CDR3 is TGTGCCAGCAGCTTAGTTGGAGGGGATCAGCCCCAGCATTTT. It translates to CASSLVGGDQPQHF.

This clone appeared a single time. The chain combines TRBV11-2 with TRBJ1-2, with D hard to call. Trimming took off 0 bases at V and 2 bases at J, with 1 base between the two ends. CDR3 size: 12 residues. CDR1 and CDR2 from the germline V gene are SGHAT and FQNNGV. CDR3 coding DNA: TGTGCCAGCAGCTTAGAGAACTATGGCTACACCTTC. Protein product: CASSLENYGYTF.

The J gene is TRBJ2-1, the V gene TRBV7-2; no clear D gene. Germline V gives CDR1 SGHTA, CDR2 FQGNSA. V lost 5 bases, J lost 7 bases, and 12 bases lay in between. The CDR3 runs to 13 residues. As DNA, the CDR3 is TGTGCCAGCAGCAGACCGACTGTTAATGAGCAGTTCTTC. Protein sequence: CASSRPTVNEQFF.